The 3 T cell receptor beta chains below come from one sample, sequenced in a study of T cell repertoires in cytomegalovirus infection. TCRdb fed the reads into MiXCR, producing one record per CDR3 protein. The table has over 150,000 distinct CDR3 sequences, approximately 18% seen once; the top ten hold roughly 24%. Sequenced input: CD8+ T cells from PBMCs. Receptor source: a human donor in good health (CMV status not recorded). Some clones in this sample may be carry-over from other donors' samples.

The chain combines TRBV12-3 or TRBV12-4 with TRBJ2-1; TRBD1 matches 12 bases. This CDR3 comprises 15 residues. V was clipped by 7 bases and J by 6 bases; unmatched bases: 7. Here the CDR3 DNA reads TGTGCCAGCACCACCAGGGACAGGGGGCTCAATGAGCAGTTCTTC. This sequence encodes CASTTRDRGLNEQFF.

This clonotype was seen more than once but under ten times. The genes are TRBV6-2 or TRBV6-3 and TRBJ1-5, with no clear D. V lost 6 bases, J lost 0 bases, and 12 bases lay in between. Germline V lookup: CDR1 MNHEY, CDR2 SVGEGT. This CDR3 is 15 amino acids long. DNA of the CDR3: TGTGCCAGCAGCAAGAGCCTGTATAGCAATCAGCCCCAGCATTTT. Protein sequence: CASSKSLYSNQPQHF.

V usage is TRBV2 and J usage is TRBJ2-1, with 13 bases fitting TRBD2. V was clipped by 4 bases and J by 9 bases; unmatched bases: 6. Germline lookup yields CDR1 SNHLY and CDR2 FYNNEI. The CDR3 loop spans 15 amino acids. The CDR3 reads CASSGLAGGIAEQFF. In DNA, the CDR3 is TGTGCCAGCAGTGGACTAGCGGGGGGAATTGCTGAGCAGTTCTTC.